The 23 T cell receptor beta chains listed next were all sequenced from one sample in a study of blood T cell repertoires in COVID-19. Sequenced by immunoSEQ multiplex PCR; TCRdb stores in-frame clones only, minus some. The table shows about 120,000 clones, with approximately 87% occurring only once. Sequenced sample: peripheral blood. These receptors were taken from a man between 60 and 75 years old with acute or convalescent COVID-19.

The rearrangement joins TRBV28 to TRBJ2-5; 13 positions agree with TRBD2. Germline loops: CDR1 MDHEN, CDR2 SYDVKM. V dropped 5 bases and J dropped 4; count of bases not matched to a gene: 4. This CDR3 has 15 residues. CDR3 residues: CASSVLAGGGETQYF. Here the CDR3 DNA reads TGTGCCAGCAGTGTACTAGCGGGAGGGGGAGAGACCCAGTACTTC.

CDR3 residues: CASSIRGLAGGGADTQYF. In nucleotides, the CDR3 is TGTGCCAGTAGTATACGGGGACTAGCGGGAGGAGGGGCAGATACGCAGTATTTT. The chain employs TRBV19 and TRBJ2-3, with 15 nucleotides matching TRBD2. In germline, CDR1 is LNHDA, CDR2 SQIVND (reference sequence). This CDR3 comprises 18 residues. The ends lost 2 bases at V and 4 bases at J; junction bases unmatched: 7.

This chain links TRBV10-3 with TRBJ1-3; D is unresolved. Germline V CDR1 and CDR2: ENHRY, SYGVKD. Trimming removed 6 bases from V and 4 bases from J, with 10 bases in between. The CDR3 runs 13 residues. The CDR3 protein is CAIRGGVGNTIYF. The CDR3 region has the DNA TGTGCCATCAGAGGCGGGGTCGGAAACACCATATATTTT.

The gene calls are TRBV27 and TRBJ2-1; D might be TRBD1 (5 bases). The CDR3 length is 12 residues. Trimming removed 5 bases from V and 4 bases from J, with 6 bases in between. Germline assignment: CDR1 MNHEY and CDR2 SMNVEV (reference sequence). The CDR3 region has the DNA TGTGCCAGCAGTGGGGCTTACAATGAGCAGTTCTTC. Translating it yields CASSGAYNEQFF.

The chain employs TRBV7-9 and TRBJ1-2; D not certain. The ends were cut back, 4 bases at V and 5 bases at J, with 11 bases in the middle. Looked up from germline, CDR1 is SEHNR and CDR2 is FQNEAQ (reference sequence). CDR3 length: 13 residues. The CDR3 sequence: CASSSSPRYGYTF. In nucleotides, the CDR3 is TGTGCCAGCAGCTCTTCACCCAGATATGGCTACACCTTC.

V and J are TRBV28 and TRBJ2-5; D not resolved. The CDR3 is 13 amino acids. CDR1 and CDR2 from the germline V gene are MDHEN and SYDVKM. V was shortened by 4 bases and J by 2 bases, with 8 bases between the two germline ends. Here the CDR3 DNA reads TGTGCCAGCAGTTCCCCAGCGCAAGAGACCCAGTACTTC. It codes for CASSSPAQETQYF.

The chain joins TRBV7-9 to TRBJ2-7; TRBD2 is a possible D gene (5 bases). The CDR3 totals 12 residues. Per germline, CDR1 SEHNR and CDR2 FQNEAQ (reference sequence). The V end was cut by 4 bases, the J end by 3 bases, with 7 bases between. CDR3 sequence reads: CASSSGVYEQYF. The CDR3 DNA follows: TGTGCCAGCAGCTCCGGGGTCTACGAGCAGTACTTC.

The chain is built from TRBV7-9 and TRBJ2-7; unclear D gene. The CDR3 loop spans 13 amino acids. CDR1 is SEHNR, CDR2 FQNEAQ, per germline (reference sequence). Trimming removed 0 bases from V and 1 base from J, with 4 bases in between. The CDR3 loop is CASSLAASYEQYF. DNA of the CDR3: TGTGCCAGCAGCTTAGCGGCATCCTACGAGCAGTACTTC.

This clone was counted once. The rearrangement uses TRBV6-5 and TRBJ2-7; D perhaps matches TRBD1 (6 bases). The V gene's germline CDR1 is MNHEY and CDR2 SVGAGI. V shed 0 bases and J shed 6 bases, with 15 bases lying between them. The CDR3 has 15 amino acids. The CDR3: CASSYSPGELREQYF. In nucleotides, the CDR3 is TGTGCCAGCAGTTACTCGCCAGGGGAGCTACGCGAGCAGTACTTC.

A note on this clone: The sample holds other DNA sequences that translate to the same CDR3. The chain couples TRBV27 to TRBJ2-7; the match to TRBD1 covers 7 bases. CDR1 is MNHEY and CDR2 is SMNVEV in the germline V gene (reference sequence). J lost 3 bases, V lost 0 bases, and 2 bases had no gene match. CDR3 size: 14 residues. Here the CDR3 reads CASSLSTGNYEQYF. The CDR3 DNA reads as TGTGCCAGCAGTTTATCGACAGGGAACTACGAGCAGTACTTC.

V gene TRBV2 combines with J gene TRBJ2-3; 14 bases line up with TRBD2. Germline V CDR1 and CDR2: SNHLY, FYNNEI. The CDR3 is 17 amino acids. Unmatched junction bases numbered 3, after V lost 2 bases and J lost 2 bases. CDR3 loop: CASSERLAGGPTDTQYF. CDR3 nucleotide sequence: TGTGCCAGCAGTGAAAGACTAGCGGGAGGGCCCACAGATACGCAGTATTTT.

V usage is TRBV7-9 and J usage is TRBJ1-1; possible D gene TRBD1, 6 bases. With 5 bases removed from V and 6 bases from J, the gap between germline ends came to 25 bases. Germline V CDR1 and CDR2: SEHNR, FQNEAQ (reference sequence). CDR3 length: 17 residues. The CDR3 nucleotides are TGTGCCAGCAGCCCGGGACAAATCGCCAGTCACGTCTCTGAAGCTTTCTTT. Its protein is CASSPGQIASHVSEAFF.

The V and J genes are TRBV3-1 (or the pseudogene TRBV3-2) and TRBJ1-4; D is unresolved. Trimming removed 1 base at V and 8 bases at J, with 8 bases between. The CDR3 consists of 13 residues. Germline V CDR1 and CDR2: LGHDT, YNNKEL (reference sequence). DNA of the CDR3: TGTGCCAGCAGCCAAGGCCCGGGGGAAAAACTGTTTTTT. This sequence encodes CASSQGPGEKLFF.

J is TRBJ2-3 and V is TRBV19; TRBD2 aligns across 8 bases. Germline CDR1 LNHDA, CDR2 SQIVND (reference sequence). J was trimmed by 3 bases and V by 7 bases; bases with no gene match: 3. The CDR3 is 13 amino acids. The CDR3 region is CASNSGSTDTQYF. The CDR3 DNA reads TGTGCCAGTAACAGCGGGAGTACAGATACGCAGTATTTT.

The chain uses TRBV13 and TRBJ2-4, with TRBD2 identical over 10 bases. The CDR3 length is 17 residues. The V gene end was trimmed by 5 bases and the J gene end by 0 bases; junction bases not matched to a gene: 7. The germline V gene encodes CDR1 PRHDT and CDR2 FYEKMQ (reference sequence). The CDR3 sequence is CASSAASGGLAKNIQYF. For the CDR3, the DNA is TGTGCCAGCAGCGCCGCTAGCGGGGGTCTAGCCAAAAACATTCAGTACTTC.

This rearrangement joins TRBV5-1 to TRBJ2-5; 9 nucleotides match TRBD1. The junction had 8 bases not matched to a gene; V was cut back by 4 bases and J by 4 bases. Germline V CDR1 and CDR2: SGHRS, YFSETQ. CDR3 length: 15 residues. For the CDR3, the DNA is TGCGCCAGCAGCCCTGGCGCGACAGGGGGAGAGACCCAGTACTTC. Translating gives CASSPGATGGETQYF.

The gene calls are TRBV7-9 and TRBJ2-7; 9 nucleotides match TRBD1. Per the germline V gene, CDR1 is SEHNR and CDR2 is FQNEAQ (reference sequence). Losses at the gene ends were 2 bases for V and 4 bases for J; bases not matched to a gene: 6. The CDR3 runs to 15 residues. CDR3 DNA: TGTGCCAGCAGCTTATCTTCGACAGGGGGGTACGAGCAGTACTTC. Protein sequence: CASSLSSTGGYEQYF.

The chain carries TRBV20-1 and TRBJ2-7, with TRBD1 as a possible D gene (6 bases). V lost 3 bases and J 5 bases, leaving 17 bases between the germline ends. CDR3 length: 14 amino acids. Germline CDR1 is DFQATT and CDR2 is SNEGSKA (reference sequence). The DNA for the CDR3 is TGCAGTGCTAGTCCAAGCCAGGGGACACACGAGCAGTACTTC. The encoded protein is CSASPSQGTHEQYF.

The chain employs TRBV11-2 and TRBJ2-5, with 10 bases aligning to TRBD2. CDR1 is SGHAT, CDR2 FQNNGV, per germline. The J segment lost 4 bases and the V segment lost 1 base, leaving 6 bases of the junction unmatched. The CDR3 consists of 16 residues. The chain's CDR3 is CASSLGLAGGGETQYF. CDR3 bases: TGTGCCAGCAGCTTAGGTTTAGCGGGAGGAGGAGAGACCCAGTACTTC.

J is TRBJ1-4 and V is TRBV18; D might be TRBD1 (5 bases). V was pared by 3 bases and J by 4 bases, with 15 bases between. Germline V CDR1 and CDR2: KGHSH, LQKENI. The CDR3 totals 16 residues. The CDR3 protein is CASSPYYHDSNEKLFF. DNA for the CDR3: TGTGCCAGCTCACCCTATTATCACGACAGTAATGAAAAACTGTTTTTT.

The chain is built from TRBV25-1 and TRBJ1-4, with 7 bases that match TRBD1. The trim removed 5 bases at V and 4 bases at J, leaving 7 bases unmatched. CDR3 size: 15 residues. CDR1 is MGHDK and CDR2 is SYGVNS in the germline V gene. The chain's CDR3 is CASSLDREVNEKLFF. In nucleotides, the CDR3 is TGTGCCAGCAGTCTAGACAGGGAAGTTAATGAAAAACTGTTTTTT.

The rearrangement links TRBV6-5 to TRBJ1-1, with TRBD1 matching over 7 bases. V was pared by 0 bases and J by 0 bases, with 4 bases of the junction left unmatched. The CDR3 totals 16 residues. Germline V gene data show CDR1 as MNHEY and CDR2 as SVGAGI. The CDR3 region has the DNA TGTGCCAGCAGTTACTCCGGGACAGAGATGAACACTGAAGCTTTCTTT. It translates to CASSYSGTEMNTEAFF.

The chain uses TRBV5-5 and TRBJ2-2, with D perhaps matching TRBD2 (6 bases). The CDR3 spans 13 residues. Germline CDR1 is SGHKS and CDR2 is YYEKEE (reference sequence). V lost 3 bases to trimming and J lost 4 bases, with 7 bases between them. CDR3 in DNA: TGTGCCAGCAGCTCGGGAGTCACCGGGGAGCTGTTTTTT. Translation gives CASSSGVTGELFF. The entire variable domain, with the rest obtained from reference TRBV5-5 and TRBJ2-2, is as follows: DAGVTQSPTHLIKTRGQQVTLRCSPISGHKSVSWYQQVLGQGPQFIFQYYEKEERGRGNFPDRFSARQFPNYSSELNVNALLLGDSALYLCASSSGVTGELFFGEGSRLTVL.